This TCR beta chain was sequenced for a study of cytomegalovirus exposure and HLA in healthy donors. Trimming removed 4 bases at V and 4 bases at J, with 15 bases between. The CDR3 has 15 amino acids. Germline CDR1 is SGHDT and CDR2 is YYEEEE. 60 Vbeta and 13 Jbeta primers were used in PCR. This table comes from immunoSEQ multiplex PCR, and its TCRdb copy is limited to in-frame clones, with some not included. The sample has about 94,000 clones, 79% seen once. Note on this clone: Its antigen is undetermined.

General study points: In a later analysis, a missense DCLRE1C variant was linked to TCR beta V- and J-gene trimming. Cytomegalovirus-associated TCR beta chains were listed, numbering 164.

The clonotype was recovered from a woman aged 40 to 55 in good health and CMV-seronegative. The chain recombines TRBV5-6 with TRBJ1-5; no clear D. Sequencing was carried out using PBMCs. The CDR3 region is CASSKAGFVNQPQHF. The DNA of the CDR3 is TGTGCCAGCAGCAAGGCCGGGTTTGTGAATCAGCCCCAGCATTTT.